This record looks at one T cell receptor beta chain sequence and its context. Its antigen target is currently unknown. The sample holds no much larger clone one base away, and base qualities are not on file. These data are taken from a study of blood T cell repertoires in COVID-19 (dated by TCRdb to the early 2020s). With respect to the entire study: Samples from collaborators originated in the United States, Italy and Spain and spanned both the acute and convalescent phases of COVID-19. The material from the prospective study consisted of cDNA or gDNA derived from T cells, B-cell-depleted T cells, or PBMCs. A freely available public database, intended as a resource for researchers studying the immune response to SARS-CoV-2, is where the repertoires were released. The dataset comprised deeply sampled blood TCRbeta repertoires from subjects exposed to, actively infected with, or recovered from COVID-19. HLA class I and class II types, where available, came from metadata supplied by the sample provider rather than from assay-based typing. Samples came from the ongoing ImmuneRACE study (first 160 participants) plus 1,254 subjects from 6 global collaborators. Nearly every sample came with metadata listing a de-identified subject ID, COVID-19 status, age in years and sex. General study outcomes and caveats: Clinical and demographic metadata were provided uncurated, with the amount varying by source and participant.

V and J are trimmed by 5 bases and 3 bases, and the gene matches miss 1 base of the junction. Counted from cysteine to phenylalanine, this CDR3 has 11 amino acids. Left in the record is the CDR3 DNA by itself, 33 bases read in frame from the first base. Per the germline V gene (reference sequence), DFQATT is the CDR1 and SNEGSKA is the CDR2. Another Seattle source contributed samples from volunteer blood donors who had recovered from COVID-19. Collaborating institutions collected whole blood in K2EDTA tubes following their own protocols. Collaborator samples were shipped for TCRbeta analysis as frozen whole blood, isolated PBMCs, or DNA extracted from either sample type. TCRbeta CDR3 regions were amplified from genomic DNA by means of the immunoSEQ Assay, a bias-controlled multiplex PCR. Processing in the source paper ran as follows. The number of nucleated cells in each sample was estimated by amplification of reference gene primers within the assay. Sequence reads were collapsed and filtered to measure the absolute abundance of every unique TCRbeta CDR3 rearrangement. For each sample, productive Simpson clonality was calculated as the square root of Simpson's diversity index over productive rearrangements. TCRdb's version of the immuneACCESS table is confined to in-frame rearrangements and falls short of the full clone set. An unresolved V gene accounts for under half of the shortfall where checked; the remainder is of unknown origin. That table supplies the V and J calls and clone size; D and trimming were determined from the DNA. A total of 250,000 to 350,000 clones appear in this sample, 87% of them only once. The ten most abundant clones make up about 2.2% of the sample.

Sequencing was carried out using peripheral blood. The sequence derives from a woman between 50 and 59 years old who had recovered from COVID-19. The rearranged chain carries TRBV20-1 and TRBJ2-7; 7 middle bases align to TRBD1. The sequenced DNA is TGCAGTGCTTGGACAGGCTACGAGCAGTACTTC. Translated, it gives CSAWTGYEQYF.